These T cell receptor beta chains were read from a single sample in a study of shared clonotypes between healthy human individuals. The table came from immunoSEQ multiplex PCR; TCRdb's copy has only in-frame clones and leaves some out. Altogether hundreds of thousands of clones are present, 55% to 85% being singletons, with the ten largest covering 1.5% to 2%. The sequencing input was memory CD4+ T cells sorted from blood. These receptors were taken from a woman between 25 and 40 years old in good health. The CDR3 runs from the conserved cysteine through the conserved F or W. Each record gives: V gene, J gene, D gene, clone size, CDR3 protein, CDR3 DNA. The D gene is left open where the match is weak. Clone size appears in some rows only: once, few, many, or a class for an expanded clone.

>TRBV7-2|TRBJ2-1|.|few
CASSQGSGLYNEQFF
TGTGCCAGCAGCCAAGGGTCAGGGTTGTACAATGAGCAGTTCTTC
>TRBV4-1|TRBJ1-1|.|few
CASSQAGGRVTEAFF
TGCGCCAGCAGCCAAGCTGGAGGGAGAGTCACTGAAGCTTTCTTT
>TRBV7-3|TRBJ2-1|.|.
CASSFSRGSYNEQFF
TGTGCCAGCAGCTTCTCCCGAGGCTCCTACAATGAGCAGTTCTTC
>TRBV10-1|TRBJ2-2|.|.
CASSGVPNTGELFF
TGCGCCAGCAGCGGGGTTCCGAACACCGGGGAGCTGTTTTTT
>TRBV7-2|TRBJ2-7|.|.
CASSPTMGAYEQYF
TGTGCCAGCAGCCCGACCATGGGAGCCTACGAGCAGTACTTC
>TRBV27|TRBJ2-7|TRBD1|.
CASSATGVSSYEQYF
TGTGCCAGCAGTGCGACAGGGGTATCCAGCTACGAGCAGTACTTC
>TRBV5-1|TRBJ2-5|.|.
CASSFPGEETQYF
TGCGCCAGCAGCTTTCCAGGGGAAGAGACCCAGTACTTC
>TRBV11-2|TRBJ2-5|.|.
CASSLRDPKETQYF
TGTGCCAGCAGCCTGAGGGACCCTAAAGAGACCCAGTACTTC
>TRBV2|TRBJ1-2|.|.
CASIRGGAYGYTF
TGTGCCAGCATCAGAGGGGGAGCTTATGGCTACACCTTC
>TRBV18|TRBJ2-7|.|.
CASSPSRYSYEQYF
TGTGCCAGCTCACCCAGCAGGTACTCCTACGAGCAGTACTTC
>TRBV5-1|TRBJ2-5|.|.
CASCRAPSAEETQYF
TGCGCCAGCTGCCGGGCCCCTAGTGCGGAGGAGACCCAGTACTTC
>TRBV11-2|TRBJ2-1|TRBD2|.
CASSFSTSGTYNEQFF
TGTGCCAGCAGCTTCTCTACTAGCGGGACCTACAATGAGCAGTTCTTC
>TRBV5-4|TRBJ2-7|.|.
CASSNTGKGTYEQYF
TGTGCCAGCAGCAATACAGGGAAGGGGACCTACGAGCAGTACTTC
>TRBV19|TRBJ2-5|TRBD1|.
CATGQVGQETQYF
TGTGCCACCGGACAGGTGGGTCAAGAGACCCAGTACTTC
>TRBV30|TRBJ2-1|.|.
CAWGKGGGKYNEQFF
TGTGCCTGGGGTAAGGGGGGCGGGAAGTACAATGAGCAGTTCTTC
>TRBV2|TRBJ1-2|.|many
CASSGQNSLFYGYTF
TGTGCCAGCAGTGGACAGAACAGCCTTTTCTATGGCTACACCTTC
>TRBV2|TRBJ2-1|.|.
CASSEALGGLRNEQFF
TGTGCCAGCAGTGAAGCGCTCGGAGGGTTGCGCAATGAGCAGTTCTTC
>TRBV18|TRBJ2-1|.|.
CASSRDAYNEQFF
TGTGCCAGCTCACGGGACGCCTACAATGAGCAGTTCTTC
>TRBV19|TRBJ1-5|.|.
CASSLRGGRDQPQHF
TGTGCCAGTAGTCTCAGAGGGGGAAGGGATCAGCCCCAGCATTTT
>TRBV19|TRBJ1-2|.|few
CASSILTVDGYTF
TGTGCCAGTAGTATTTTGACAGTGGATGGCTACACCTTC
>TRBV7-6|TRBJ2-7|TRBD2|.
CASSIGTSGFSYEQYF
TGTGCCAGCAGCATAGGGACTAGCGGCTTCTCCTACGAGCAGTACTTC
>TRBV7-9|TRBJ2-5|.|.
CASSLALSGKETQYF
TGTGCCAGCAGCTTAGCGCTTAGCGGAAAAGAGACCCAGTACTTC
>TRBV9|TRBJ1-2|.|.
CASSGTTGARYGYTF
TGTGCCAGCAGCGGAACGACAGGTGCTAGGTATGGCTACACCTTC
>TRBV2|TRBJ1-2|.|few
CASSEAGLRNYGYTF
TGTGCCAGCAGTGAAGCAGGGCTCAGGAACTATGGCTACACCTTC
>TRBV5-1|TRBJ2-7|.|.
CASSLVPINYEQYF
TGCGCCAGCAGCTTGGTCCCAATAAACTACGAGCAGTACTTC
>TRBV2|TRBJ2-5|TRBD2|.
CASTLAGGHETQYF
TGTGCCAGCACCCTAGCGGGAGGACATGAGACCCAGTACTTC
>TRBV29-1|TRBJ2-7|TRBD2|.
CSVEDLAGGFYEQYF
TGCAGCGTTGAGGACCTAGCGGGGGGGTTTTACGAGCAGTACTTC
>TRBV19|TRBJ2-7|TRBD1|.
CASSSDRGYEQYF
TGTGCCAGTAGTAGTGACAGGGGCTACGAGCAGTACTTC
>TRBV7-3|TRBJ2-1|TRBD2|.
CASSSGTSGRNHNEQFF
TGTGCCAGCAGCTCCGGGACTAGCGGGAGGAACCACAATGAGCAGTTCTTC
>TRBV28|TRBJ2-7|TRBD2|.
CASSFASGYYEQYF
TGTGCCAGCAGTTTCGCTAGCGGGTACTACGAGCAGTACTTC